Below are 27 T cell receptor beta chains sequenced from a single sample in a study of blood T cell repertoires in COVID-19. Libraries were prepared by immunoSEQ multiplex PCR; TCRdb keeps only in-frame clonotypes and omits some of them. The sample records some 250,000 clones, 88% being singletons. Sequenced: peripheral blood. These receptors all stem from a woman between 40 and 55 years old who had recovered from COVID-19.

In its sample, this clone was seen a few times. Other DNA sequences of this sample code for an identical CDR3. The chain carries TRBV6-5 and TRBJ2-5; D perhaps matches TRBD1 (5 bases). The CDR3 length is 13 residues. V was shortened by 6 bases and J by 1 base, with 9 bases between the two germline ends. CDR1 is MNHEY, CDR2 SVGAGI, per germline. CDR3 protein: CASSPQVQETQYF. CDR3 nucleotides: TGTGCCAGCAGCCCACAGGTCCAAGAGACCCAGTACTTC.

This sequence joins TRBV7-9 and TRBJ1-2; D is undetermined. The length of the CDR3 is 12 residues. Germline V CDR1 and CDR2: SEHNR, FQNEAQ (reference sequence). V dropped 8 bases and J dropped 0 bases, with 7 bases sitting between them. CDR3 DNA: TGTGCCAGCGCAGAAGCTAACTATGGCTACACCTTC. This gives the protein CASAEANYGYTF.

The rearrangement joins TRBV12-5 to TRBJ1-1, with 10 bases that match TRBD1. With V trimmed by 7 bases and J by 4 bases, 9 bases remained unmatched. The CDR3 runs to 15 residues. Germline values: CDR1 LGHNT, CDR2 FRNRAP. The CDR3 sequence is CASVPRRDRGTEAFF. The CDR3 DNA sequence: TGTGCTAGTGTCCCCCGGAGGGACAGGGGCACTGAAGCTTTCTTT.

V gene TRBV9 combines with J gene TRBJ1-1, with 11 bases aligning to TRBD1. With 0 bases clipped from V and 10 bases from J, the junction kept 2 bases outside the gene matches. Germline V gene lookup returns CDR1 SGDLS and CDR2 YYNGEE. The CDR3 is 13 amino acids. Written as DNA, the CDR3 is TGTGCCAGCAGCGTAGGGGGACAGGGGGGAGCTTTCTTT. It codes for CASSVGGQGGAFF. Full variable domain (outside the CDR3, taken from reference TRBV9 and TRBJ1-1): DSGVTQTPKHLITATGQRVTLRCSPRSGDLSVYWYQQSLDQGLQFLIQYYNGEERAKGNILERFSAQQFPDLHSELNLSSLELGDSALYFCASSVGGQGGAFFGQGTRLTVV.

The rearrangement joins TRBV5-8 to TRBJ1-4, with TRBD1 matching 12 bases. The CDR3 sequence is 16 residues long. Trimming cost V 6 bases and J 5 bases; bases outside gene matches: 8. CDR1 is SGHTS, CDR2 YDEGEE, per germline. CDR3 DNA: TGTGCCAGCATCCCGGGACAGGGGGCCCCAAATGAAAAACTGTTTTTT. As protein: CASIPGQGAPNEKLFF.

The chain couples TRBV15 to TRBJ1-1, with a possible D match to TRBD1 (5 bases). V was shortened by 7 bases and J by 4 bases, with 10 bases between the two germline ends. Germline assignment: CDR1 LNHNV and CDR2 YYDKDF (reference sequence). The CDR3 contains 12 residues. The CDR3 bases are TGTGCCACCACGGCAGGGCGCACTGAAGCTTTCTTT. This encodes CATTAGRTEAFF. The full variable domain, its missing parts supplied by reference TRBV15 and TRBJ1-1, is DAMVIQNPRYQVTQFGKPVTLSCSQTLNHNVMYWYQQKSSQAPKLLFHYYDKDFNNEADTPDNFQSRRPNTSFCFLDIRSPGLGDTAMYLCATTAGRTEAFFGQGTRLTVV.

The chain is built from TRBV5-1 and TRBJ2-3, with 7 bases lining up with TRBD2. With 0 bases clipped from V and 8 bases from J, the junction kept 6 bases outside the gene matches. There are 14 residues in the CDR3. The germline CDR1 and CDR2 sequences are SGHRS and YFSETQ. The CDR3 reads CASSLGEGLGTQYF. The CDR3 DNA follows: TGCGCCAGCAGCTTGGGGGAGGGCCTAGGTACGCAGTATTTT.

The rearrangement links TRBV3-1 (or the pseudogene TRBV3-2) to TRBJ1-6; D is ambiguous. The length of the CDR3 is 10 residues. The ends were cut back, 11 bases at V and 10 bases at J, with 9 bases in the middle. Per germline, CDR1 LGHDT and CDR2 YNNKEL (reference sequence). CDR3 DNA: TGTGCCCCAACTAGATCACCCCTCCACTTT. This gives the protein CAPTRSPLHF.

The chain links TRBV6-5 to TRBJ1-2; D may be TRBD1 (5 bases). The germline V and J ends were trimmed by 0 bases and 4 bases, with 12 bases remaining between them. This CDR3 is 15 amino acids long. Germline V gene data show CDR1 as MNHEY and CDR2 as SVGAGI. CDR3 loop: CASSYSTIGGYGYTF. The CDR3 DNA follows: TGTGCCAGCAGTTACTCTACGATCGGGGGCTATGGCTACACCTTC.

The chain uses TRBV3-1 (or the pseudogene TRBV3-2) and TRBJ1-1, with 9 nucleotides matching TRBD1. Germline-derived CDR1 and CDR2 are LGHDT and YNNKEL (reference sequence). Germline trimming cut 3 bases from V and 5 bases from J; bases unmatched to any gene: 4. The CDR3 totals 14 residues. As DNA, the CDR3 is TGTGCCAGCAGCCATGGCGACAGGGGGACTGAAGCTTTCTTT. Translated: CASSHGDRGTEAFF.

The V call is TRBV18, the J call TRBJ2-5; 8 nucleotides match TRBD2. CDR3 length: 18 amino acids. The V and J ends lost 2 bases and 3 bases, in that order; junction bases with no gene match: 14. Germline V lookup: CDR1 KGHSH, CDR2 LQKENI. Here the CDR3 reads CASSPTPRGGEHEETQYF. In nucleotides, the CDR3 is TGTGCCAGCTCACCAACCCCCCGGGGGGGAGAGCATGAAGAGACCCAGTACTTC.

The rearrangement joins TRBV3-1 (or the pseudogene TRBV3-2) to TRBJ1-2; 7 nucleotides match TRBD1. Germline loops: CDR1 LGHDT, CDR2 YNNKEL (reference sequence). There are 15 residues in the CDR3. V gave up 5 bases and J gave up 2 bases; unmatched junction bases: 8. The CDR3 sequence: CASSTGVGPNYGYTF. CDR3 in DNA: TGTGCCAGCAGCACAGGGGTCGGGCCGAACTATGGCTACACCTTC.

V usage is TRBV12-3 or TRBV12-4 and J usage is TRBJ1-2; possible D gene TRBD1, 6 bases. The length of the CDR3 is 12 residues. V lost 6 bases and J lost 12, with 17 bases in between. CDR3 loop: CASSAEGYRDTF. The CDR3 DNA follows: TGTGCCAGCAGCGCCGAGGGATACAGGGACACCTTC.

The chain recombines TRBV13 with TRBJ2-3; a possible D gene is TRBD2 (6 bases). This CDR3 has 14 residues. The V and J ends lost 5 bases and 12 bases respectively, with 21 bases between them. Germline assignment: CDR1 PRHDT and CDR2 FYEKMQ (reference sequence). As DNA, the CDR3 is TGTGCCAGCAGCCCGGGACTGCCCCACGCCGACCAGTATTTT. Protein: CASSPGLPHADQYF.

The chain employs TRBV5-1 and TRBJ2-7; a weak D match, TRBD1 (6 bases). Per the germline V gene, CDR1 is SGHRS and CDR2 is YFSETQ. The CDR3 is 13 residues long. Trimming removed 2 bases from V and 3 bases from J, with 9 bases in between. CDR3 region: CASSFRRGYEQYF. CDR3 nucleotide sequence: TGCGCCAGCAGCTTTCGCAGGGGCTACGAGCAGTACTTC.

The chain carries TRBV21-1 and TRBJ2-7; the listed D gene, TRBD1, was not tested against the DNA. TRBV21-1 has pseudogene status. The CDR3 covers 15 residues. CDR3 sequence: CASSNPRGLSYEQYV. The CDR3 DNA sequence: TGTGCCAGCAGCAATCCCAGGGGGCTCTCCTACGAGCAGTACGTC.

The rearrangement uses TRBV5-1 and TRBJ1-1, with D possibly being TRBD1 (6 bases). V dropped 4 bases and J dropped 1 base, with 11 bases sitting between them. The CDR3 is 14 amino acids. Germline V lookup: CDR1 SGHRS, CDR2 YFSETQ. The CDR3 protein is CASSPSGQNTEAFF. The CDR3 DNA reads TGCGCCAGCAGCCCCTCGGGACAGAACACTGAAGCTTTCTTT.

V and J are TRBV5-8 and TRBJ2-3; 10 positions agree with TRBD2. Germline assignment: CDR1 SGHTS and CDR2 YDEGEE. The CDR3 has 17 amino acids. The V gene end was trimmed by 2 bases and the J gene end by 1 base; junction bases not matched to a gene: 7. The CDR3 DNA sequence: TGTGCCAGCAGCTTCCCCCCGGGGACTAGCGGCACAGATACGCAGTATTTT. Translation gives CASSFPPGTSGTDTQYF. The complete variable domain, with remaining parts taken from reference TRBV5-8 and TRBJ2-3, reads EAGVTQSPTHLIKTRGQQATLRCSPISGHTSVYWYQQALGLGLQFLLWYDEGEERNRGNFPPRFSGRQFPNYSSELNVNALELEDSALYLCASSFPPGTSGTDTQYFGPGTRLTVL.

V is TRBV5-1 and J is TRBJ2-1; 9 bases align to TRBD1. Unmatched junction bases numbered 5, after V lost 4 bases and J lost 3 bases. This CDR3 is 15 amino acids long. Germline V gene data show CDR1 as SGHRS and CDR2 as YFSETQ. CDR3 DNA: TGCGCCAGCAGCGCCGGGACAGGGCGCTACAATGAGCAGTTCTTC. Its protein product is CASSAGTGRYNEQFF.

The chain combines TRBV25-1 with TRBJ1-3, with no clear D. The CDR3 is 15 amino acids. The ends were cut back, 1 base at V and 2 bases at J, with 9 bases in the middle. CDR1 MGHDK and CDR2 SYGVNS come from the germline V gene. The CDR3 bases are TGTGCCAGCAGTGAATTCCGGTTAACTGGAAACACCATATATTTT. Translating it yields CASSEFRLTGNTIYF.

The rearrangement joins TRBV27 to TRBJ1-1; possibly TRBD1 for D (6 bases). The germline gives CDR1 MNHEY, CDR2 SMNVEV (reference sequence). The CDR3 consists of 14 residues. V lost 1 base and J 6 bases, leaving 12 bases between the germline ends. The CDR3, as DNA: TGTGCCAGCAGTTTATTTCGGGGGGGCTCTGAAGCTTTCTTT. Amino acids: CASSLFRGGSEAFF.

V and J are TRBV15 and TRBJ1-4; unclear D gene. The CDR3 length is 13 residues. V was shortened by 2 bases and J by 8 bases, with 9 bases between the two germline ends. Germline CDR1 reads LNHNV; CDR2 reads YYDKDF (reference sequence). The CDR3 loop reads CATSRPGREKLFF. The CDR3 region has the DNA TGTGCCACCAGCAGACCCGGTCGGGAAAAACTGTTTTTT.

J is TRBJ1-2 and V is TRBV2; tentative D call: TRBD1 (5 bases). This CDR3 contains 14 residues. With 1 base removed from V and 3 bases from J, the gap between germline ends came to 9 bases. Per the germline V gene, CDR1 is SNHLY and CDR2 is FYNNEI. The DNA of the CDR3 is TGTGCCAGCAGTGAAGGGCAGGGTGACTATGGCTACACCTTC. Translation gives CASSEGQGDYGYTF.

This chain links TRBV12-3 or TRBV12-4 with TRBJ2-7, with D possibly being TRBD1 (6 bases). The CDR3 loop spans 12 amino acids. Trimming removed 3 bases at V and 7 bases at J, with 10 bases between. This CDR3 reads CASSLGQGEQYF. The CDR3 bases are TGTGCCAGCAGTTTGGGGCAGGGGGAGCAGTACTTC.

V is TRBV21-1 and J is TRBJ2-1; TRBD2 is the table's D call, not checked against the DNA. TRBV21-1 is deemed a pseudogene. This CDR3 is 14 amino acids long. DNA for the CDR3: TGTGCCAGCGAGGGGACTAGCGGGAGCAATGAGCAGTTCTTC. Translation: CASEGTSGSNEQFF.

The chain joins TRBV3-1 (or the pseudogene TRBV3-2) to TRBJ2-1; D possibly corresponds to TRBD1 (5 bases). Trimming shortened V by 0 bases and J by 9 bases, and 9 bases separated the two germline ends. There are 13 residues in the CDR3. Germline V lookup: CDR1 LGHDT, CDR2 YNNKEL (reference sequence). CDR3 amino acids: CASSQDWGSEQFF. The DNA for the CDR3 is TGTGCCAGCAGCCAAGATTGGGGCAGTGAGCAGTTCTTC.

The genes are TRBV18 and TRBJ1-2; a weak D match, TRBD1 (6 bases). This CDR3 has 15 amino acids. With 0 bases removed from V and 0 bases from J, the gap between germline ends came to 8 bases. Per the germline V gene, CDR1 is KGHSH and CDR2 is LQKENI. CDR3 bases: TGTGCCAGCTCACCACCCAGGGGAACTAACTATGGCTACACCTTC. Its translation: CASSPPRGTNYGYTF.